A selection of T cell receptor beta chains follows, all from one sample in a study of cytomegalovirus exposure and HLA in healthy donors. Generated by immunoSEQ multiplex PCR, the TCRdb table keeps only in-frame clones and is missing some. This table has around 140,000 clones, around 78% appearing once. Sequencing was carried out using PBMCs. Receptor source: a woman aged 18-30 years in good health and CMV-seropositive. Both conserved end residues are part of each CDR3. The D gene is left open where the match is weak. Clone size, where shown, is once, few, many, or a class for clones that have expanded.

>TRBV5-4|NA|TRBJ1-5|NA
CATHWGGHSNQPQHF
TGTGCCACCCACTGGGGGGGCCATAGCAATCAGCCCCAGCATTTT
>TRBV4-1|few|TRBJ1-3|NA
CASSRFNADTIYF
TGCGCCAGCAGCCGATTTAATGCGGACACCATATATTTT
>TRBV2|few|TRBJ2-3|TRBD2
CASRSLAGGTDTQYF
TGTGCCAGCAGGTCCCTAGCGGGGGGCACAGATACGCAGTATTTT
>TRBV18|NA|TRBJ2-1|TRBD1
CASSPTLSGTGDYNEQFF
TGTGCCAGCTCACCAACCCTTTCCGGGACAGGGGATTACAATGAGCAGTTCTTC
>TRBV28|NA|TRBJ2-1|NA
CASSLGGGGRGEQFF
TGTGCCAGCAGTTTGGGAGGGGGGGGCCGAGGGGAGCAGTTCTTC
>TRBV7-2|NA|TRBJ1-1|NA
CASSLRGTMNTEAFF
TGTGCCAGCAGCTTACGGGGGACCATGAACACTGAAGCTTTCTTT
>TRBV29-1|NA|TRBJ2-5|TRBD2
CSVDTGTSGGTEQYF
TGCAGCGTGGATACCGGGACTAGCGGGGGGACCGAACAGTACTTC
>TRBV6-5|NA|TRBJ2-3|NA
CASSSGESTDTQYF
TGTGCCAGCAGTTCGGGGGAAAGCACAGATACGCAGTATTTT
>TRBV4-1|NA|TRBJ1-3|NA
CASSARTTSGNTIYF
TGCGCCAGCAGCGCCAGGACAACCTCTGGAAACACCATATATTTT
>TRBV7-6|NA|TRBJ2-2|NA
CASSLAGGLTGELFF
TGTGCCAGCAGCTTAGCTGGGGGACTCACCGGGGAGCTGTTTTTT
>TRBV2|NA|TRBJ1-4|NA
CASSSTRARNEKLFF
TGTGCCAGCAGTTCCACCAGGGCGCGTAATGAAAAACTGTTTTTT
>TRBV6-5|NA|TRBJ1-1|NA
CASKRGTGEAFF
TGTGCCAGCAAACGAGGAACAGGTGAAGCTTTCTTT
>TRBV28|NA|TRBJ2-1|NA
CASSLYRAYNEQFF
TGTGCCAGCAGTTTATACAGGGCCTACAATGAGCAGTTCTTC
>TRBV6-1|NA|TRBJ1-3|NA
CASSAQGTAGNTIYF
TGTGCCAGCAGTGCTCAGGGCACGGCCGGAAACACCATATATTTT
>TRBV6-5|NA|TRBJ2-7|TRBD1
CASTGQGTYEQYF
TGTGCCAGCACGGGACAGGGTACTTACGAGCAGTACTTC
>TRBV19|NA|TRBJ1-1|NA
CASGSLERAEAFF
TGTGCCAGTGGGTCGCTGGAGAGGGCTGAAGCTTTCTTT
>TRBV23-1|few|TRBJ2-7|NA
CASSHKLGYEQYF
TGCGCCAGCAGTCATAAACTAGGCTACGAGCAGTACTTC